This TCR beta chain was recovered during a study of CD8 T cells in ankylosing spondylitis. For this clonotype: Antigen unknown.

TCRdb analysed the 5' RACE reads with MiXCR anew, one entry per CDR3 protein. The table includes about 800,000 distinct CDR3 sequences, about 12% detected once. V shed 5 bases and J shed 0 bases, with 10 bases lying between them. Germline V CDR1 and CDR2: SGHTA, FQGNSA. The CDR3 has 14 residues. Study observations and caveats: In ankylosing spondylitis blood, a motif of roughly eight highly homologous TCR beta variants appeared characteristic. The authors found the disease-linked clones to be CD8+ and relatively rare in peripheral blood. Disease-linked clones were reportedly significantly enriched in matched ankylosing spondylitis synovial fluid. Earlier authors reported some of these motif variants in reactive arthritis synovial fluid and blood.

The sample taken for sequencing was blood, either unsorted or a sorted T cell fraction (not recorded which). The sequence was obtained from a male donor with ankylosing spondylitis. This rearrangement joins TRBV7-2 to TRBJ1-1; unclear D gene. The chain's CDR3 is CASSPRRVNTEAFF. In DNA, the CDR3 is TGTGCCAGCAGCCCCAGGCGGGTGAACACTGAAGCTTTCTTT. Combining the CDR3 with reference TRBV7-2 and TRBJ1-1 gives the whole variable domain GAGVSQSPSNKVTEKGKDVELRCDPISGHTALYWYRQSLGQGLEFLIYFQGNSAPDKSGLPSDRFSAERTGGSVSTLTIQRTQQEDSAVYLCASSPRRVNTEAFFGQGTRLTVV.